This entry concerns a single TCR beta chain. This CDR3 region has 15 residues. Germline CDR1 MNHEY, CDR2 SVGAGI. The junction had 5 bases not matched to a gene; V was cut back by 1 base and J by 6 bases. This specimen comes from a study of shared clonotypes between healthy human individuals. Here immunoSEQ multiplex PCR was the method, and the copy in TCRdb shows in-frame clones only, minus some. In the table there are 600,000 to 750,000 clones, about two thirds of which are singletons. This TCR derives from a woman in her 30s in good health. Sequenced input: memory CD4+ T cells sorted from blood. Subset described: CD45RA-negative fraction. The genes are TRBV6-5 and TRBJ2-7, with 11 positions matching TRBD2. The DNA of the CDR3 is TGTGCCAGCAGTTACTTGACTAGCGGGAACGGCGAGCAGTACTTC. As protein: CASSYLTSGNGEQYF.